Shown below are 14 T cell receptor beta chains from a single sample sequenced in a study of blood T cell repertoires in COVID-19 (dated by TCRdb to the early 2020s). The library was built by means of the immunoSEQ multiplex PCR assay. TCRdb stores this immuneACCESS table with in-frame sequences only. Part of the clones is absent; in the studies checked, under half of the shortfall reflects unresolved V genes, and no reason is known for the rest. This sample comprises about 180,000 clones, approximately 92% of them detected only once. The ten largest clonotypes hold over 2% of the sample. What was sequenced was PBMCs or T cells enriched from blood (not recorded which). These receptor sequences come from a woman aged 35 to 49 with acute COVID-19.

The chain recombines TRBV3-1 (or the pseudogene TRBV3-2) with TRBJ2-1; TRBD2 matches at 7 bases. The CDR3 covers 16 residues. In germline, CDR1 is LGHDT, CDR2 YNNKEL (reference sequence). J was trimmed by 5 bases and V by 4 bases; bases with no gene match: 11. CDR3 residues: CASSPLGRSGDNEQFF. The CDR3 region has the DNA TGTGCCAGCAGCCCCTTAGGCCGGAGCGGGGACAATGAGCAGTTCTTC.

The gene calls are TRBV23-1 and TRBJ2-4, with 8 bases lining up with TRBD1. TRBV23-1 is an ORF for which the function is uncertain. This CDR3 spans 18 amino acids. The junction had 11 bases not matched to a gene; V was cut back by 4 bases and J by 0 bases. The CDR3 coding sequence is TGCGCCAGCAGTCGCGCGAATGGTACAGGGGGAGCCAAAAACATTCAGTACTTC. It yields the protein CASSRANGTGGAKNIQYF.

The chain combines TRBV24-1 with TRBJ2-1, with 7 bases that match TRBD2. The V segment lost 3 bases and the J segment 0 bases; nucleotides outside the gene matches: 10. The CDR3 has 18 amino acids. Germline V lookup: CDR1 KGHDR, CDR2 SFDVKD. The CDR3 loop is CATSDPSSLADSYNEQFF. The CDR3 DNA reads TGTGCCACCAGTGATCCCTCCTCGCTAGCGGACTCCTACAATGAGCAGTTCTTC.

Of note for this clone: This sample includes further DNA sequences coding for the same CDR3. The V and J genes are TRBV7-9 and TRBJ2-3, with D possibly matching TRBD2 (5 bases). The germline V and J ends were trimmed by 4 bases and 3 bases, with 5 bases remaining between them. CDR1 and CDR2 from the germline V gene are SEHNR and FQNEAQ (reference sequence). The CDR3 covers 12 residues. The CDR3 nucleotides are TGTGCCAGCAGCTCGGGGACAGATACGCAGTATTTT. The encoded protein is CASSSGTDTQYF. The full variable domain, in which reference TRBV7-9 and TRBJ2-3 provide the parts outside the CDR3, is DTGVSQNPRHKITKRGQNVTFRCDPISEHNRLYWYRQTLGQGPEFLTYFQNEAQLEKSRLLSDRFSAERPKGSFSTLEIQRTEQGDSAMYLCASSSGTDTQYFGPGTRLTVL.

The CDR3 is CASGRPGLASYEQYF. The CDR3 region has the DNA TGTGCTAGTGGCCGACCGGGACTAGCATCCTACGAGCAGTACTTC. The chain employs TRBV12-5 and TRBJ2-7; 9 bases map to TRBD2. CDR3 length equals 15 residues. The junction had 7 bases not matched to a gene; V was cut back by 6 bases and J by 1 base. Germline lookup yields CDR1 LGHNT and CDR2 FRNRAP.

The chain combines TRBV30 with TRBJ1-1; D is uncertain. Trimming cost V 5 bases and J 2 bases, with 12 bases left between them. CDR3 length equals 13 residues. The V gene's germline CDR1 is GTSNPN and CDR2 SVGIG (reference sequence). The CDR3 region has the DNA TGTGCCTGGGCGTCCTATTTAAACACTGAAGCTTTCTTT. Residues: CAWASYLNTEAFF.

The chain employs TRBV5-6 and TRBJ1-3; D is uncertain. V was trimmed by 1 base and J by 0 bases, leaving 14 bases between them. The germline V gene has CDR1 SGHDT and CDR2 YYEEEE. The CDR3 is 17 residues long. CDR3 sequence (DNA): TGTGCCAGCAGCTTGCTTCGCGGGATCGGCTCTGGAAACACCATATATTTT. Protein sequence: CASSLLRGIGSGNTIYF. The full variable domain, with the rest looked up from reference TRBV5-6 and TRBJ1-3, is DAGVTQSPTHLIKTRGQQVTLRCSPKSGHDTVSWYQQALGQGPQFIFQYYEEEERQRGNFPDRFSGHQFPNYSSELNVNALLLGDSALYLCASSLLRGIGSGNTIYFGEGSWLTVV.

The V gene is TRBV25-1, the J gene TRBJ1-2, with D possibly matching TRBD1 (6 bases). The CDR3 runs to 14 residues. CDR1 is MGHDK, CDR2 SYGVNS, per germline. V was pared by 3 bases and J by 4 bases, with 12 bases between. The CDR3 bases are TGTGCCAGCAGTGACCTAGGACAGCTCTATGGCTACACCTTC. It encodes CASSDLGQLYGYTF.

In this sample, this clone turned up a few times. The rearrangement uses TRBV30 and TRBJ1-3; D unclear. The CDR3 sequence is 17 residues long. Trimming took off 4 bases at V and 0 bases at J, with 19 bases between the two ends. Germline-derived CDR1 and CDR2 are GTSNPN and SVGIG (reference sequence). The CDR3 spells CAWKGGGSASSGNTIYF. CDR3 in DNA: TGTGCCTGGAAGGGCGGAGGTTCGGCCTCCTCTGGAAACACCATATATTTT. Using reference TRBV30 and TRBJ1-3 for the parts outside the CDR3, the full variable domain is SQTIHQWPATLVQPVGSPLSLECTVEGTSNPNLYWYRQAAGRGLQLLFYSVGIGQISSEVPQNLSASRPQDRQFILSSKKLLLSDSGFYLCAWKGGGSASSGNTIYFGEGSWLTVV.

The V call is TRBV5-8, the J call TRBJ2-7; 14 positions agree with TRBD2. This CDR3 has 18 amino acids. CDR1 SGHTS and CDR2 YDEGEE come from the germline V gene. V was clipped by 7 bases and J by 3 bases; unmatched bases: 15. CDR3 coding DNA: TGTGCCAGCGGCCGAGGGCGCCGGACTAGCGGGGGGCACTACGAGCAGTACTTC. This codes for CASGRGRRTSGGHYEQYF.

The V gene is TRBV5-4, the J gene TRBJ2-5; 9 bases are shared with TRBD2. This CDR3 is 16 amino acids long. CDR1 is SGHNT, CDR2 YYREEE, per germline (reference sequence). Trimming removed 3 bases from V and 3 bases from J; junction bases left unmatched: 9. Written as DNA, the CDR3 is TGTGCCAGCAGCTCTGTTAGCGGGGGAGGGGAAGAGACCCAGTACTTC. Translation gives CASSSVSGGGEETQYF.

This CDR3 is CASSSESTGELFF. The CDR3 DNA follows: TGTGCCAGCAGCTCCGAGAGCACCGGGGAGCTGTTTTTT. The chain links TRBV11-3 to TRBJ2-2; D gene unclear. Trimming took 4 bases from V and 4 from J, leaving 7 bases between them. This CDR3 is 13 amino acids long. CDR1 and CDR2 (germline): SGHNT, YENEEA.

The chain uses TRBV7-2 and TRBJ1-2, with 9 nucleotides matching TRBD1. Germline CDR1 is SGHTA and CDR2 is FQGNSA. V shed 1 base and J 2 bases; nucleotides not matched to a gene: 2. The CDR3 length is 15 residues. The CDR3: CASSLGGQGNYGYTF. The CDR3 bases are TGTGCCAGCAGCTTAGGAGGACAGGGGAACTATGGCTACACCTTC.

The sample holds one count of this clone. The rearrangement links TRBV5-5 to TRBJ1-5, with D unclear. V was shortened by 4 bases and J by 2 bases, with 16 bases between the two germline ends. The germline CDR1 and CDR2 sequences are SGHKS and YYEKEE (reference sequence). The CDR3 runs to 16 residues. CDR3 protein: CASSVSGDVGNQPQHF. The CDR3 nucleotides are TGTGCCAGCAGCGTCAGCGGGGATGTAGGCAATCAGCCCCAGCATTTT.